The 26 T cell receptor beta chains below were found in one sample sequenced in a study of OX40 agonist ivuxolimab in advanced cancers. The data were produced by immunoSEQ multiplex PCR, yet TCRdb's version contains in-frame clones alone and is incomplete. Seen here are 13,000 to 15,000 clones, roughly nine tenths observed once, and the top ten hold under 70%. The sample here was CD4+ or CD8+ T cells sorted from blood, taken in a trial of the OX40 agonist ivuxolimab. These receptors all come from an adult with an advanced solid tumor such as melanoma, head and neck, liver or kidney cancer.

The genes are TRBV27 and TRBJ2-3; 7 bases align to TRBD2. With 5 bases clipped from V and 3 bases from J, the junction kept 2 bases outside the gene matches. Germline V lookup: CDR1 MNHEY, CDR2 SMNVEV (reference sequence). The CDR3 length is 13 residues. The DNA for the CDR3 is TGTGCCAGCAGTCTCGGGAGGACAGATACGCAGTATTTT. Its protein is CASSLGRTDTQYF.

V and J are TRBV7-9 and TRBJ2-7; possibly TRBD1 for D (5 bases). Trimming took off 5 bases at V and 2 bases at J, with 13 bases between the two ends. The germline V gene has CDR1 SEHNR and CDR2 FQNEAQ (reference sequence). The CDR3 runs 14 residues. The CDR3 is CASSPQDPPYEQYF. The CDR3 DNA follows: TGTGCCAGCAGCCCACAGGACCCTCCCTACGAGCAGTACTTC.

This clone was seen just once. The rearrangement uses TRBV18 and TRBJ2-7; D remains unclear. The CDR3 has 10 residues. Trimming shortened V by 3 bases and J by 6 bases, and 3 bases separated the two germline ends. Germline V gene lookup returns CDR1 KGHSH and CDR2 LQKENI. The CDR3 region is CASSPFEQYF. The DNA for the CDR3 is TGTGCCAGCTCACCCTTCGAGCAGTACTTC.

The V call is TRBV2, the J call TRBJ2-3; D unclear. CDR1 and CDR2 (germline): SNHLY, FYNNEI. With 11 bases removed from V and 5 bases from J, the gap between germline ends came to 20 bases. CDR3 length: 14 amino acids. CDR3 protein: CAAIPKEKVDTQYF. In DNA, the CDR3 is TGTGCCGCGATCCCCAAGGAAAAGGTAGATACGCAGTATTTT.

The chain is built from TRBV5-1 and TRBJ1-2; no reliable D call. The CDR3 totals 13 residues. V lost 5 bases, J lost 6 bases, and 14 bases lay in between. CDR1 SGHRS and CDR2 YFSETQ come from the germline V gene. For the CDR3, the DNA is TGCGCCAGCAGGGGATTTTCAAAGGATGGCTACACCTTC. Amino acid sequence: CASRGFSKDGYTF.

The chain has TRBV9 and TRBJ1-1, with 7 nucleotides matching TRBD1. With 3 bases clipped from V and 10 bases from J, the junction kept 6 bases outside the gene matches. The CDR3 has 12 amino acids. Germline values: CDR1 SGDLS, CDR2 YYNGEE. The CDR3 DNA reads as TGTGCCAGCAGCGGAGACAGGGAAGTAGCTTTCTTT. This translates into CASSGDREVAFF.

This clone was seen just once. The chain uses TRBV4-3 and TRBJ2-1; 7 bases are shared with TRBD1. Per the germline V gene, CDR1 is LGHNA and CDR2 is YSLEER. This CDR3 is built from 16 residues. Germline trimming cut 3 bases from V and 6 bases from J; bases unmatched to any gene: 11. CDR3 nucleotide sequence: TGCGCCAGCAGCCAGGGAACAGGGGATCTGACCAATGAGCAGTTCTTC. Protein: CASSQGTGDLTNEQFF.

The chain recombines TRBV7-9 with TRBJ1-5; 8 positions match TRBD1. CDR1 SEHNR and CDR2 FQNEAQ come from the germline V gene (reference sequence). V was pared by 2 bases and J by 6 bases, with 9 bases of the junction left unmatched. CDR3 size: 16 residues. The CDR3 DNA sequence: TGTGCCAGCAGCTTAAGTCCGGGACAGGCTTCTCAGCCCCAGCATTTT. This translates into CASSLSPGQASQPQHF.

The CDR3 DNA reads as TGTGCCAGCAGCCAAGACTTGGACCCAACCTACGAGCAGTACTTC. Protein sequence: CASSQDLDPTYEQYF. The chain joins TRBV4-2 to TRBJ2-7; D gene unclear. V dropped 0 bases and J dropped 2 bases, with 11 bases sitting between them. Germline CDR1 is LGHNA and CDR2 is YNFKEQ. This CDR3 contains 15 residues.

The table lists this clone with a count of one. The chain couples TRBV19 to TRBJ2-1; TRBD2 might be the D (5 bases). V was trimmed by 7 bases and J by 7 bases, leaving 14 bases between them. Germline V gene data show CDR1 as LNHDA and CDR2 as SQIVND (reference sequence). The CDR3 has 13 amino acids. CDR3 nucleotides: TGTGCCAGTATAGGCCCGGGGTCGAATGAGCAGTTCTTC. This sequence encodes CASIGPGSNEQFF.

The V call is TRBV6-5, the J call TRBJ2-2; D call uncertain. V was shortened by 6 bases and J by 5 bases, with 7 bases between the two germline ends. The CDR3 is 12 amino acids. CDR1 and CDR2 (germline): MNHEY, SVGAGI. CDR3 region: CASSVWTGELFF. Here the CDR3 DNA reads TGTGCCAGCAGCGTTTGGACCGGGGAGCTGTTTTTT.

CDR3 bases: TGTGCCAGCAGCACCCCACTAGCGGGACTAGCCAAAAACATTCAGTACTTC. It codes for CASSTPLAGLAKNIQYF. The chain carries TRBV7-9 and TRBJ2-4; 10 positions agree with TRBD2. The CDR3 loop spans 17 amino acids. Germline CDR1 is SEHNR and CDR2 is FQNEAQ (reference sequence). V was pared by 5 bases and J by 0 bases, with 7 bases of the junction left unmatched.

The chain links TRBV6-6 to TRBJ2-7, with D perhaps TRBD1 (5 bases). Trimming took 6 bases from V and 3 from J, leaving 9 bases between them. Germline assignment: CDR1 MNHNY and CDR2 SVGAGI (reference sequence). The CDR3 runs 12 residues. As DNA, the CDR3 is TGTGCCAGCAGATTTGACAGCTACGAGCAGTACTTC. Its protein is CASRFDSYEQYF.

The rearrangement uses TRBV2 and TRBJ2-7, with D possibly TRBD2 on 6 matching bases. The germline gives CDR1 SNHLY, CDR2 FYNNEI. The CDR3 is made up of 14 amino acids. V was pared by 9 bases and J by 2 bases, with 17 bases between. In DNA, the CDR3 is TGTGCCAGTAGCCCGGGACTTACGGCCTACGAGCAGTACTTC. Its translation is CASSPGLTAYEQYF.

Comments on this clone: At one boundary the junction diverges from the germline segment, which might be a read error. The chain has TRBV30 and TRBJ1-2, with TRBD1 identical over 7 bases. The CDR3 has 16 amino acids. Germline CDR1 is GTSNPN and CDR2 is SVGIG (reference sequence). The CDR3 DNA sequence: TGTGCCTGGAGTGGGTTTGCGGGACAGACTAACTATGACTACACCTTC. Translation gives CAWSGFAGQTNYDYTF.

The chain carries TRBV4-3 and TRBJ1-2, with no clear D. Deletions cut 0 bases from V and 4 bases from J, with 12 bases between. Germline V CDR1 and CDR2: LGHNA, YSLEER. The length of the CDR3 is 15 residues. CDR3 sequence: CASSQDLGERYGYTF. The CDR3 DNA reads TGCGCCAGCAGCCAAGATCTCGGGGAGCGCTATGGCTACACCTTC.

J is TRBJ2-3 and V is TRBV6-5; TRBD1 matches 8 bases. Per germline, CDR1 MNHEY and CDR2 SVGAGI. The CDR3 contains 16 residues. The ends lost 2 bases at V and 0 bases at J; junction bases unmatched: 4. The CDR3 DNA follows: TGTGCCAGCAGTTACATGGGACAGGACAGCACAGATACGCAGTATTTT. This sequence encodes CASSYMGQDSTDTQYF.

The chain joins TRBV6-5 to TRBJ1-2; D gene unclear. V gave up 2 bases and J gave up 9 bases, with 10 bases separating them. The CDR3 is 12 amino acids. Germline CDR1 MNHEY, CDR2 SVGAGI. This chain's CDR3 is CASSYDPTRYTF. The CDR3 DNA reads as TGTGCCAGCAGTTACGATCCAACTCGCTACACCTTC.

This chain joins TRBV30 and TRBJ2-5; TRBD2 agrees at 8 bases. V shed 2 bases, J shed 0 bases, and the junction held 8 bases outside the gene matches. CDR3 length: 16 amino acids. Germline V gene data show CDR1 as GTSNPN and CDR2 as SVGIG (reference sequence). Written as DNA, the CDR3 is TGTGCCTGGAGTCCAGAGCCGGGGGGGTACCAAGAGACCCAGTACTTC. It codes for CAWSPEPGGYQETQYF.

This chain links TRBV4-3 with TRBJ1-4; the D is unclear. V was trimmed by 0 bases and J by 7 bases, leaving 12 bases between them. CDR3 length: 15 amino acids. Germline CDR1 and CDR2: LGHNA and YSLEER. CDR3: CASSQDNGSSEKLFF. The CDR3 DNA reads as TGCGCCAGCAGCCAAGATAATGGTAGTAGTGAAAAACTGTTTTTT.

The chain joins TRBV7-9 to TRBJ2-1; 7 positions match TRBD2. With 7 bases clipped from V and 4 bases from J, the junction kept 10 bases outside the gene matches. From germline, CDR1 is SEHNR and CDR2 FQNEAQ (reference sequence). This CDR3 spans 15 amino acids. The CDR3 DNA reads TGTGCCAGCACCACGTGGCGGGAGTTTTACAATGAGCAGTTCTTC. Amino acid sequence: CASTTWREFYNEQFF.

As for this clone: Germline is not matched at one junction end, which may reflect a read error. This chain's CDR3 is CASSEAGGIQETQYF. The CDR3 DNA reads as TGTGCCAGCAGCGAAGCGGGAGGGATCCAAGAGACCCAGTACTTC. This chain connects TRBV2 to TRBJ2-5, with 10 bases lining up with TRBD2. Looked up from germline, CDR1 is SNHLY and CDR2 is FYNNEI. CDR3 length: 15 amino acids.

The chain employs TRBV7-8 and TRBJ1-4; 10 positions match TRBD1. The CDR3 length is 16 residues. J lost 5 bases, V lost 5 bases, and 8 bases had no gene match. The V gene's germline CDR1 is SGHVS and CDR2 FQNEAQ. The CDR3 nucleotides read TGTGCCAGCAGCCTTAGCGGGACAGGGGAAAATGAAAAACTGTTTTTT. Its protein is CASSLSGTGENEKLFF.

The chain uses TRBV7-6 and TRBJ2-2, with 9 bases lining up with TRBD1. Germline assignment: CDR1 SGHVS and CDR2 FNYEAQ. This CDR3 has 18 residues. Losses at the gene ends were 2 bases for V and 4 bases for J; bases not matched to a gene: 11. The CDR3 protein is CASSLSPPDRGGTGELFF. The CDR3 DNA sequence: TGTGCCAGCAGCTTATCCCCCCCTGACAGGGGGGGCACCGGGGAGCTGTTTTTT.

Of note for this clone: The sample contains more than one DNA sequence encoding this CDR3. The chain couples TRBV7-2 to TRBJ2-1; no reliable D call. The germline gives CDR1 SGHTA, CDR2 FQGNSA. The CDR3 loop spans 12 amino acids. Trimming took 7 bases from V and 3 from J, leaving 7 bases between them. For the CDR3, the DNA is TGTGCCAGCATCCTCAGCTACAATGAGCAGTTCTTC. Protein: CASILSYNEQFF.

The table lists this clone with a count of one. CDR3 DNA: TGTGCCAGCAGTTCAACAGGGGGCGGAGGGGAGACCCAGTACTTC. Its translation is CASSSTGGGGETQYF. The chain joins TRBV6-5 to TRBJ2-5; 9 nucleotides match TRBD1. There are 15 residues in the CDR3. The junction had 8 bases not matched to a gene; V was cut back by 4 bases and J by 5 bases. CDR1 is MNHEY, CDR2 SVGAGI, per germline.